This TCR beta chain was obtained from a study of blood T cell repertoires in COVID-19. About the research overall: The United States, Italy and Spain provided the acute and convalescent COVID-19 samples.

The ends were cut back, 5 bases at V and 9 bases at J, with 19 bases in the middle. In germline, CDR1 is SNHLY, CDR2 FYNNEI. The CDR3 runs to 14 residues. In the study's own analysis: Amplifying reference gene primers gave estimates of nucleated cell counts. The assay was immunoSEQ multiplex PCR, and TCRdb's table has in-frame clones only and misses some. That table gives V, J and clone size, and the DNA gave D and trimming. The table has some 130,000 clones, about 85% seen once. The sequence derives from a man at least 80 years old with acute or convalescent COVID-19. V gene TRBV2 combines with J gene TRBJ2-5; a weak D match, TRBD1 (6 bases). Sequencing was performed on peripheral blood. The CDR3 spells CASSRQEPPGAQYF. CDR3 sequence (DNA): TGTGCCAGCAGTCGACAGGAACCCCCTGGGGCCCAGTACTTC.